This TCR beta chain was profiled in a study of metastatic and nonmetastatic thyroid tumors. Whole-study context: A comparison of repertoires was made across blood and tumor or nodule tissue from malignant and benign thyroid patients.

Before thyroid surgery, none of the patients had received any treatment. The V end lost 2 bases, the J end lost 6 bases, and 9 bases lay between the germline ends. Germline V CDR1 and CDR2: DFQATT, SNEGSKA (reference sequence). CDR3 length: 12 amino acids. Authors' methods: The study's classifier, a distant-metastasis tool for papillary thyroid cancer, was built using CDR3 differences across clinicopathological groups. MiXCR was used by TCRdb to re-call the PCR reads. The V and J calls, along with clone size, are taken from TCRdb and not from the paper's own processing. The data contain approximately 7,000 clones, approximately 40% of them seen just once; the ten biggest clones take up roughly 40%.

The rearrangement uses TRBV20-1 and TRBJ2-3; D is ambiguous. The sequencing input was tumor tissue. The source of this sequence is a female donor with papillary thyroid cancer or a benign thyroid nodule (not recorded which). Some clones in this sample may be carry-over from other donors' samples. As DNA, the CDR3 is TGCAGTGCTAGATCCTTGCTGGATACGCAGTATTTT. It is translated as CSARSLLDTQYF.